These 10 T cell receptor beta chains were sequenced from one sample in a study of blood T cell repertoires in COVID-19. Measured with immunoSEQ multiplex PCR; TCRdb has only the in-frame clones, and not every one. This table holds about 200,000 clones, 80% to 85% found once. Material for sequencing was peripheral blood. The receptors were sampled from a man aged 40-55 years with acute or convalescent COVID-19.

This clone was observed a handful of times. The rearrangement links TRBV19 to TRBJ1-5, with 9 positions matching TRBD1. Germline lookup yields CDR1 LNHDA and CDR2 SQIVND (reference sequence). The CDR3 has 14 residues. Germline trimming cut 7 bases from V and 7 bases from J; bases unmatched to any gene: 8. CDR3 DNA sequence: TGTGCCAGTAAACTACAGGGGGCAGGGCAGCCCCAGCATTTT. This translates into CASKLQGAGQPQHF.

The gene calls are TRBV30 and TRBJ2-7; maybe TRBD1 (6 bases). CDR3 length: 14 amino acids. The V end was cut by 2 bases, the J end by 7 bases, with 18 bases between. Germline V gives CDR1 GTSNPN, CDR2 SVGIG (reference sequence). The CDR3 DNA reads TGTGCCTGGAGTCGGACAGCCTCTCTGGGGGAGCAGTACTTC. This encodes CAWSRTASLGEQYF.

The gene calls are TRBV4-3 and TRBJ2-7; tentative D call: TRBD1 (6 bases). The CDR3 is 16 amino acids. CDR1 and CDR2 from the germline V gene are LGHNA and YSLEER. The V and J ends lost 0 bases and 3 bases respectively, with 15 bases between them. CDR3 coding DNA: TGCGCCAGCAGCCAAGATACACAGGGAAATATCTACGAGCAGTACTTC. This encodes CASSQDTQGNIYEQYF.

The chain is built from TRBV29-1 and TRBJ1-2; D remains ambiguous. V was pared by 1 base and J by 4 bases, with 13 bases between. There are 14 residues in the CDR3. CDR1 SQVTM and CDR2 ANQGSEA come from the germline V gene. The CDR3 nucleotides read TGCAGCGTTGAAGTAGGCCCACGGGGCTATGGCTACACCTTC. Translation gives CSVEVGPRGYGYTF. Together with reference TRBV29-1 and TRBJ1-2, the CDR3 gives the full variable domain: SAVISQKPSRDICQRGTSLTIQCQVDSQVTMMFWYRQQPGQSLTLIATANQGSEATYESGFVIDKFPISRPNLTFSTLTVSNMSPEDSSIYLCSVEVGPRGYGYTFGSGTRLTVV.

The chain uses TRBV30 and TRBJ2-1, with D maybe TRBD1 (6 bases). The CDR3 is 11 amino acids. V was shortened by 0 bases and J by 13 bases, with 10 bases between the two germline ends. The germline V gene has CDR1 GTSNPN and CDR2 SVGIG (reference sequence). CDR3 sequence (DNA): TGTGCCTGGAGTGTAGGGGGTTCACAGTTCTTC. Its translation: CAWSVGGSQFF.

The chain recombines TRBV5-1 with TRBJ1-2; no definite D call. The CDR3 spans 15 residues. Looked up from germline, CDR1 is SGHRS and CDR2 is YFSETQ. The V gene lost 0 bases and the J gene lost 7 bases, with 16 bases spanning the gap. CDR3 coding DNA: TGCGCCAGCAGCTTGGGTGTGGTAGGGAGCGGTGGCTACACCTTC. It is translated as CASSLGVVGSGGYTF.

The rearrangement joins TRBV5-1 to TRBJ2-7; tentatively, D is TRBD1 (6 bases). Trimming removed 6 bases at V and 6 bases at J, with 22 bases between. The CDR3 totals 15 residues. The V gene's germline CDR1 is SGHRS and CDR2 YFSETQ. The CDR3 DNA reads as TGCGCCAGCACAACCTCAGGCTCCGGCAGGGGCGAGCAGTACTTC. Translating it yields CASTTSGSGRGEQYF.

The rearrangement uses TRBV3-1 (or the pseudogene TRBV3-2) and TRBJ1-2; D may be TRBD1 (6 bases). Trimming took off 5 bases at V and 4 bases at J, with 8 bases between the two ends. The CDR3 length is 12 residues. CDR1 is LGHDT, CDR2 YNNKEL, per germline (reference sequence). CDR3 region: CASSTGIYGYTF. The CDR3 DNA reads as TGTGCCAGCAGCACAGGGATCTATGGCTACACCTTC.

The V and J genes are TRBV7-2 and TRBJ2-7; the match to TRBD2 covers 10 bases. The germline V gene encodes CDR1 SGHTA and CDR2 FQGNSA. J lost 2 bases, V lost 2 bases, and 6 bases had no gene match. This CDR3 is 16 amino acids long. CDR3 in amino acids: CASSLRSGRAPYEQYF. The DNA of the CDR3 is TGTGCCAGCAGCTTAAGAAGCGGGAGGGCCCCCTACGAGCAGTACTTC.

CDR3 DNA sequence: TGTGCCAGCAGCTTTAGCGGGGGCTACGAGCAGTACTTC. Translated, it gives CASSFSGGYEQYF. The genes are TRBV11-3 and TRBJ2-7; 9 bases are shared with TRBD2. The V gene's germline CDR1 is SGHNT and CDR2 YENEEA. This CDR3 has 13 amino acids. The junction had 0 bases not matched to a gene; V was cut back by 3 bases and J by 3 bases.